The 21 T cell receptor beta chains listed next were all sequenced from one sample in a study of blood T cells in healthy people across ages. Next came a second PCR, run for about 6 to 12 cycles, which used a sample-barcoded 5' primer along with a J-beta primer mix. TCRdb redid the calling of the 5' RACE reads with MiXCR, one entry per CDR3 protein. The sample lists more than 500,000 distinct CDR3 sequences; 27% were seen once. The sequencing sample was made of blood. These receptors were obtained from a woman aged 70-85 years in good health.

This clonotype came up a few times. The chain uses TRBV19 and TRBJ1-3; no definite D call. In germline, CDR1 is LNHDA, CDR2 SQIVND (reference sequence). The CDR3 is 17 amino acids. V was clipped by 3 bases and J by 4 bases, with 19 bases between them. The CDR3 region has the DNA TGTGCCAGTAGTATGATAGAGCCGAAAGCATCCGGAAACACCATATATTTT. Protein sequence: CASSMIEPKASGNTIYF. Full variable domain (outside the CDR3, taken from reference TRBV19 and TRBJ1-3): DGGITQSPKYLFRKEGQNVTLSCEQNLNHDAMYWYRQDPGQGLRLIYYSQIVNDFQKGDIAEGYSVSREKKESFPLTVTSAQKNPTAFYLCASSMIEPKASGNTIYFGEGSWLTVV.

The table lists this clonotype with many counts. The V call is TRBV28, the J call TRBJ2-3; 9 bases fit TRBD1. The CDR3 spans 15 residues. Germline CDR1 is MDHEN and CDR2 is SYDVKM. The V and J ends lost 7 bases and 3 bases, in that order; junction bases with no gene match: 8. As DNA, the CDR3 is TGTGCCAGCACCCTACAGGGGGCCAGTACAGATACGCAGTATTTT. Translating it yields CASTLQGASTDTQYF.

This clonotype was seen a few times. The chain joins TRBV4-2 to TRBJ2-1; the D is unclear. The CDR3 runs to 12 residues. Germline lookup yields CDR1 LGHNA and CDR2 YNFKEQ. V was pared by 0 bases and J by 15 bases, with 12 bases between. The CDR3 DNA follows: TGTGCCAGCAGCCAAGAATTTAGGAGCTGGTTCTTC. Protein sequence: CASSQEFRSWFF.

As DNA, the CDR3 is TGTGCCAGCAGTTTGGGGGACAGGGCAGAGGACATTCAGTACTTC. Translating it yields CASSLGDRAEDIQYF. The gene calls are TRBV12-3 or TRBV12-4 and TRBJ2-4, with 9 bases matching TRBD1. The CDR3 loop spans 15 amino acids. V lost 3 bases to trimming and J lost 8 bases; unmatched junction nucleotides: 8.

There are a few counts of this clonotype. The rearrangement joins TRBV20-1 to TRBJ1-2, with a possible D match to TRBD1 (6 bases). Per germline, CDR1 DFQATT and CDR2 SNEGSKA (reference sequence). The germline V and J ends were trimmed by 1 base and 2 bases, with 14 bases remaining between them. The CDR3 length is 15 residues. The CDR3 loop is CSARGSQGQNYGYTF. Written as DNA, the CDR3 is TGCAGTGCTAGAGGCTCACAGGGTCAAAACTATGGCTACACCTTC.

The rearrangement links TRBV27 to TRBJ2-5, with D possibly being TRBD2 (6 bases). The V end lost 6 bases, the J end lost 1 base, and 21 bases lay between the germline ends. Germline V lookup: CDR1 MNHEY, CDR2 SMNVEV (reference sequence). The CDR3 runs to 17 residues. Here the CDR3 reads CASSPKFAKRAQETQYF. The CDR3 DNA sequence: TGTGCCAGCAGCCCCAAGTTTGCAAAGCGGGCCCAAGAGACCCAGTACTTC.

This clonotype was picked up a small number of times. The J gene is TRBJ2-1, the V gene TRBV27; no reliable D call. Per germline, CDR1 MNHEY and CDR2 SMNVEV (reference sequence). V lost 4 bases and J lost 9, with 13 bases in between. This CDR3 contains 13 residues. The CDR3 DNA follows: TGTGCCAGCAGTTCCCCGGTGGGTGGTGAGCAGTTCTTC. Translating gives CASSSPVGGEQFF.

The chain couples TRBV7-2 to TRBJ2-2; no reliable D call. V lost 0 bases to trimming and J lost 4 bases, with 9 bases between them. Germline lookup yields CDR1 SGHTA and CDR2 FQGNSA. This CDR3 comprises 15 residues. CDR3 residues: CASSLAKMSTGELFF. Written as DNA, the CDR3 is TGTGCCAGCAGCTTAGCGAAAATGTCCACCGGGGAGCTGTTTTTT.

This clonotype came up a few times. The chain recombines TRBV20-1 with TRBJ2-3; perhaps TRBD2 as D (6 bases). This CDR3 region has 13 residues. V lost 4 bases, J lost 6 bases, and 14 bases lay in between. Germline V gene lookup returns CDR1 DFQATT and CDR2 SNEGSKA (reference sequence). CDR3 sequence (DNA): TGCAGTGCTAAGGCTAGCGCAATGGATACGCAGTATTTT. This sequence encodes CSAKASAMDTQYF.

In this sample, this clonotype turned up a few times. This sequence joins TRBV7-2 and TRBJ2-5, with 7 nucleotides matching TRBD1. The J call may not be correct, given that the DNA end is closer to TRBJ2-7. Germline V gene data show CDR1 as SGHTA and CDR2 as FQGNSA. The CDR3 spans 13 residues. CDR3 nucleotides: TGTGCCAGCAGCCAGGACAGGTCCTACGAGCAGTACTTC. It is translated as CASSQDRSYEQYF.

This chain connects TRBV19 to TRBJ1-2; D gene ambiguous. This CDR3 is 14 amino acids long. CDR1 is LNHDA, CDR2 SQIVND, per germline (reference sequence). V was shortened by 8 bases and J by 2 bases, with 15 bases between the two germline ends. The CDR3 coding sequence is TGTGCCAGTGCGCCGGGAGGCTCCAACTATGGCTACACCTTC. Its translation: CASAPGGSNYGYTF.

This clonotype was counted only a few times. This sequence joins TRBV7-9 and TRBJ2-1; 14 bases line up with TRBD2. Unmatched junction bases numbered 3, after V lost 5 bases and J lost 0 bases. CDR1 SEHNR and CDR2 FQNEAQ come from the germline V gene (reference sequence). There are 17 residues in the CDR3. CDR3 nucleotide sequence: TGTGCCAGCAGCCGACTAGCGGGGGGGCCCTCCTACAATGAGCAGTTCTTC. Amino acids: CASSRLAGGPSYNEQFF.

This clonotype was counted ten times or more. The chain has TRBV20-1 and TRBJ1-5; tentatively, D is TRBD1 (5 bases). The V gene lost 3 bases and the J gene lost 2 bases, with 11 bases spanning the gap. Germline CDR1 is DFQATT and CDR2 is SNEGSKA (reference sequence). This CDR3 comprises 14 residues. CDR3 region: CSASTFRGNQPQHF. Written as DNA, the CDR3 is TGCAGTGCTAGTACTTTCAGGGGCAATCAGCCCCAGCATTTT.

This clonotype was detected a few times. This rearrangement joins TRBV27 to TRBJ1-6; 10 bases agree with TRBD1. V shed 0 bases and J 10 bases; nucleotides not matched to a gene: 3. CDR3 length equals 15 residues. CDR1 and CDR2 (germline): MNHEY, SMNVEV (reference sequence). CDR3 in amino acids: CASSLSGTGVSPLHF. In nucleotides, the CDR3 is TGTGCCAGCAGTTTATCCGGGACAGGGGTGTCACCCCTCCACTTT.

The chain recombines TRBV4-1 with TRBJ2-5, with 8 bases aligning to TRBD1. Germline V gives CDR1 MGHRA, CDR2 YSYEKL. The CDR3 spans 18 residues. J was trimmed by 2 bases and V by 3 bases; bases with no gene match: 14. CDR3 sequence: CASSQLILTGALQETQYF. CDR3 bases: TGCGCCAGCAGCCAGTTAATCCTGACAGGGGCCCTGCAAGAGACCCAGTACTTC.

The chain recombines TRBV7-2 with TRBJ2-5; the D is unclear. Germline V gene data show CDR1 as SGHTA and CDR2 as FQGNSA. CDR3 size: 13 residues. V lost 5 bases, J lost 3 bases, and 10 bases lay in between. CDR3 bases: TGTGCCAGCAGCGGGGTCGTGAAAGAGACCCAGTACTTC. Residues: CASSGVVKETQYF.

This chain connects TRBV18 to TRBJ2-4; D ambiguous. V lost 0 bases and J 12 bases, leaving 18 bases between the germline ends. This CDR3 comprises 15 residues. From germline, CDR1 is KGHSH and CDR2 LQKENI. The CDR3 reads CASSPPISSKITQYF. CDR3 bases: TGTGCCAGCTCACCACCGATTTCCAGTAAGATAACTCAGTACTTC.

The V and J genes are TRBV10-3 and TRBJ2-5; 10 nucleotides line up with TRBD2. Germline V gives CDR1 ENHRY, CDR2 SYGVKD. The CDR3 loop spans 16 amino acids. The J segment lost 5 bases and the V segment lost 10 bases, leaving 16 bases of the junction unmatched. Here the CDR3 reads CATGERGGELRETQYF. As DNA, the CDR3 is TGTGCCACGGGAGAGCGGGGGGGAGAGCTTCGGGAGACCCAGTACTTC.

Details on this clonotype: One end of the junction is discordant with germline, which a read error may explain. The chain recombines TRBV5-1 with TRBJ1-3; D gene ambiguous. Germline CDR1 and CDR2: SGHRS and YFSETQ. The CDR3 spans 14 residues. Here the CDR3 reads CASSLSVSGNTTYF. The CDR3 nucleotides read TGCGCCAGCAGCTTAAGTGTTTCTGGAAACACCACATATTTT.

This clonotype appeared a few times. The rearrangement uses TRBV6-6 and TRBJ2-5; D might be TRBD1 (7 bases). The CDR3 extends over 13 amino acids. V gave up 6 bases and J gave up 8 bases, with 16 bases separating them. Germline values: CDR1 MNHNY, CDR2 SVGAGI (reference sequence). This CDR3 reads CASSSGGGATQYF. CDR3 coding DNA: TGTGCCAGCAGCTCCGGAGGGGGCGCCACCCAGTACTTC.

V gene TRBV5-1 combines with J gene TRBJ1-5; maybe TRBD1 (6 bases). In germline, CDR1 is SGHRS, CDR2 YFSETQ. The ends were cut back, 4 bases at V and 4 bases at J, with 18 bases in the middle. The CDR3 contains 16 residues. The CDR3 DNA is TGCGCCAGCAGCCCGACTACCGGGACACAAAATCAGCCCCAGCATTTT. Translating gives CASSPTTGTQNQPQHF.